Below are 32 T cell receptor beta chains sequenced from a single sample in a study of T cells in Graves' hyperthyroidism and ophthalmopathy. TCR beta CDR3 regions were amplified from RNA. RT-PCR in the first round (using the HTBI primer set) targeted the TCR CDR3. TCRdb processed the multiplex PCR reads anew with MiXCR; each CDR3 protein has one entry. The sample has about 510,000 distinct CDR3 sequences, approximately 15% seen once; the top ten hold more than 11%. The sequencing sample was made of blood. The source is a middle-aged woman with Graves' hyperthyroidism.

This clonotype was found many times. The CDR3 region is CASTFLTGTSQQNTEAFF. CDR3 sequence (DNA): TGTGCCAGCACATTCCTAACCGGGACCAGCCAACAGAACACTGAAGCTTTCTTT. The V gene is TRBV5-6, the J gene TRBJ1-1; possible D gene TRBD1, 5 bases. With 6 bases removed from V and 1 base from J, the gap between germline ends came to 25 bases. This CDR3 region has 18 residues. The germline V gene has CDR1 SGHDT and CDR2 YYEEEE.

V is TRBV19 and J is TRBJ2-7; D may be TRBD1 (6 bases). The CDR3 spans 11 residues. Trimming removed 10 bases from V and 9 bases from J, with 16 bases in between. From germline, CDR1 is LNHDA and CDR2 SQIVND (reference sequence). The CDR3 reads CATTGQGGQYF. CDR3 nucleotides: TGTGCCACTACGGGACAAGGCGGGCAGTACTTC.

This clonotype showed up many times. The V call is TRBV29-1, the J call TRBJ2-5; TRBD2 matches 7 bases. CDR3 size: 13 residues. CDR1 and CDR2 from the germline V gene are SQVTM and ANQGSEA. The CDR3 reads CSSVPAGRETQYF. In DNA form, the CDR3 reads TGCAGTAGCGTTCCAGCGGGACGCGAGACCCAGTACTTC.

This clonotype was seen repeatedly, ten times or more. CDR3 nucleotides: TGTGCCAGCTCACCTACGGGACACTTGGGGGAAAAACTGTTTTTT. This gives the protein CASSPTGHLGEKLFF. The chain couples TRBV18 to TRBJ1-4; TRBD1 might be the D (6 bases). The CDR3 is 15 residues long. Germline CDR1 KGHSH, CDR2 LQKENI. V lost 3 bases and J lost 8, with 16 bases in between.

CDR3 protein: CATSKRGVHEQYF. The DNA for the CDR3 is TGTGCCACCAGCAAGCGGGGGGTCCACGAGCAGTACTTC. The V call is TRBV15, the J call TRBJ2-7; TRBD2 aligns across 9 bases. CDR1 LNHNV and CDR2 YYDKDF come from the germline V gene (reference sequence). This CDR3 spans 13 amino acids. V gave up 4 bases and J gave up 5 bases; unmatched junction bases: 3.

This clonotype has ten or more counts. The V call is TRBV20-1, the J call TRBJ1-5; D not resolved. The CDR3 runs to 15 residues. V was cut by 1 base and J by 1 base, with 11 bases left in between. CDR1 and CDR2 (germline): DFQATT, SNEGSKA (reference sequence). The CDR3 DNA sequence: TGCAGTGCTAGAGTACCGGAACAGAGCAATCAGCCCCAGCATTTT. It yields the protein CSARVPEQSNQPQHF.

The chain combines TRBV20-1 with TRBJ2-3; D is ambiguous. This CDR3 is 13 amino acids long. Germline CDR1 is DFQATT and CDR2 is SNEGSKA (reference sequence). V lost 3 bases, J lost 1 base, and 8 bases lay in between. The CDR3, as DNA: TGCAGTGCTAGCTACATTGGCACAGATACGCAGTATTTT. Translating it yields CSASYIGTDTQYF.

This clonotype was recorded many times. For the CDR3, the DNA is TGCGCCAGCAGCGCGGGACTAGATTACAATGAGCAGTTCTTC. It translates to CASSAGLDYNEQFF. V usage is TRBV5-1 and J usage is TRBJ2-1; 8 bases fit TRBD2. The CDR3 consists of 14 residues. CDR1 is SGHRS, CDR2 YFSETQ, per germline. The ends lost 4 bases at V and 4 bases at J; junction bases unmatched: 4. Based on the CDR3 plus reference TRBV5-1 and TRBJ2-1, the full variable domain is KAGVTQTPRYLIKTRGQQVTLSCSPISGHRSVSWYQQTPGQGLQFLFEYFSETQRNKGNFPGRFSGRQFSNSRSEMNVSTLELGDSALYLCASSAGLDYNEQFFGPGTRLTVL.

This clonotype was observed many times. This rearrangement joins TRBV28 to TRBJ1-4; D is perhaps TRBD1 (6 bases). The CDR3 sequence is 12 residues long. V was cut by 7 bases and J by 8 bases, with 11 bases left in between. CDR1 is MDHEN, CDR2 SYDVKM, per germline. DNA for the CDR3: TGTGCCAGCACTCCTGACAGGGAAAAACTGTTTTTT. Translation: CASTPDREKLFF.

This clonotype was counted at least ten times. The rearrangement links TRBV7-2 to TRBJ2-2; 7 bases align to TRBD2. Germline V gene lookup returns CDR1 SGHTA and CDR2 FQGNSA. After removal of 5 bases from V and 3 bases from J, the junction contained 6 bases not matched to a gene. The CDR3 extends over 15 amino acids. The CDR3 region has the DNA TGTGCCAGCAGCACCAGCGGGATAGACACCGGGGAGCTGTTTTTT. Translated, it gives CASSTSGIDTGELFF. The full variable domain, its missing parts supplied by reference TRBV7-2 and TRBJ2-2, is GAGVSQSPSNKVTEKGKDVELRCDPISGHTALYWYRQSLGQGLEFLIYFQGNSAPDKSGLPSDRFSAERTGGSVSTLTIQRTQQEDSAVYLCASSTSGIDTGELFFGEGSRLTVL.

This chain links TRBV28 with TRBJ1-5; 9 bases line up with TRBD1. After removal of 4 bases from V and 7 bases from J, the junction contained 8 bases not matched to a gene. The CDR3 totals 15 residues. The germline V gene has CDR1 MDHEN and CDR2 SYDVKM. In nucleotides, the CDR3 is TGTGCCAGCAGTTCGGGACAGGGAGGGGAACAGCCCCAGCATTTT. Translated, it gives CASSSGQGGEQPQHF.

In this sample, this clonotype turned up many times. The rearrangement links TRBV29-1 to TRBJ2-1; TRBD1 aligns across 10 bases. The germline V gene has CDR1 SQVTM and CDR2 ANQGSEA. The CDR3 totals 15 residues. J gave up 7 bases and V 3 bases, and 9 bases lay outside the gene matches. The CDR3 bases are TGCAGCGTTGAGCCGACAGGGGGCCTCTGGAATGAGCAGTTCTTC. As protein: CSVEPTGGLWNEQFF.

This clonotype turned up a few times. The genes are TRBV10-3 and TRBJ2-7; the match to TRBD2 covers 7 bases. The germline CDR1 and CDR2 sequences are ENHRY and SYGVKD. Trimming removed 7 bases from V and 4 bases from J; junction bases left unmatched: 7. This CDR3 contains 13 residues. Here the CDR3 DNA reads TGTGCCATCACTAGAGGGGAGGGGTACGAGCAGTACTTC. This codes for CAITRGEGYEQYF.

This chain links TRBV10-1 with TRBJ2-2; D remains unclear. V was clipped by 6 bases and J by 5 bases, with 10 bases between them. The CDR3 totals 13 residues. From germline, CDR1 is WNHNN and CDR2 SYGVQD (reference sequence). DNA of the CDR3: TGCGCCAGCAGCCCAGCCCAGACCGGGGAGCTGTTTTTT. Translated, it gives CASSPAQTGELFF.

The V gene is TRBV6-1, the J gene TRBJ1-1; a weak D match, TRBD1 (5 bases). Per the germline V gene, CDR1 is MNHNS and CDR2 is SASEGT. Between the trimmed V and J ends, which lost 5 bases and 9 bases, there was a span of 10 bases. This CDR3 has 11 amino acids. CDR3 sequence reads: CASSSSGKAFF. As DNA, the CDR3 is TGTGCCAGCAGTTCATCAGGGAAAGCTTTCTTT.

This clonotype was picked up many times. V and J are TRBV20-1 and TRBJ2-7, with TRBD2 matching over 7 bases. This CDR3 spans 15 amino acids. Per the germline V gene, CDR1 is DFQATT and CDR2 is SNEGSKA (reference sequence). Trimming cost V 0 bases and J 7 bases; bases outside gene matches: 12. The CDR3: CSARDPWGGEIEQYF. In DNA form, the CDR3 reads TGCAGTGCTAGAGACCCGTGGGGAGGGGAAATTGAGCAGTACTTC.

The chain joins TRBV7-9 to TRBJ2-7; D unclear. Trimming took off 1 base at V and 5 bases at J, with 12 bases between the two ends. The CDR3 has 14 amino acids. The germline CDR1 and CDR2 sequences are SEHNR and FQNEAQ (reference sequence). DNA for the CDR3: TGTGCCAGCAGCTTAGTGGGGAAACCCCACGAGCAGTACTTC. Translating it yields CASSLVGKPHEQYF. Looking up the rest from reference TRBV7-9 and TRBJ2-7 gives the full variable domain: DTGVSQNPRHKITKRGQNVTFRCDPISEHNRLYWYRQTLGQGPEFLTYFQNEAQLEKSRLLSDRFSAERPKGSFSTLEIQRTEQGDSAMYLCASSLVGKPHEQYFGPGTRLTVT.

As regards this clonotype: Here the CDR3 omits its conserved ending phenylalanine or tryptophan, so a read error is the likely source. CDR3 loop: CASSLATGTSGRPTSTDTQYL. The CDR3 coding sequence is TGTGCCAGCAGCTTAGCCACTGGGACTAGCGGGAGGCCAACTAGCACAGATACGCAGTATCTT. V and J are TRBV7-6 and TRBJ2-3, with TRBD2 identical over 15 bases. With V trimmed by 0 bases and J by 0 bases, 10 bases remained unmatched. This CDR3 contains 21 residues. The germline V gene has CDR1 SGHVS and CDR2 FNYEAQ.

This clonotype was seen ten or more times. The rearrangement uses TRBV7-2 and TRBJ2-7; 12 bases are shared with TRBD1. The ends lost 6 bases at V and 3 bases at J; junction bases unmatched: 6. Per the germline V gene, CDR1 is SGHTA and CDR2 is FQGNSA. The CDR3 is 15 residues long. This CDR3 reads CASRLGTGGNYEQYF. CDR3 coding DNA: TGTGCCAGCAGACTCGGGACAGGGGGCAACTACGAGCAGTACTTC.

CDR3 nucleotide sequence: TGTGCCAGCTCACCGTTTCCCGACCCTGAGCAGTTCTTC. Protein: CASSPFPDPEQFF. This chain links TRBV18 with TRBJ2-1, with D unresolved. Germline CDR1 is KGHSH and CDR2 is LQKENI. The CDR3 is 13 amino acids. V was cut by 3 bases and J by 9 bases, with 12 bases left in between. Complete variable domain (other parts from reference TRBV18 and TRBJ2-1): NAGVMQNPRHLVRRRGQEARLRCSPMKGHSHVYWYRQLPEEGLKFMVYLQKENIIDESGMPKERFSAEFPKEGPSILRIQQVVRGDSAAYFCASSPFPDPEQFFGPGTRLTVL.

This clonotype was seen many times. This chain joins TRBV10-3 and TRBJ2-3; 8 positions agree with TRBD2. V gave up 6 bases and J gave up 2 bases; unmatched junction bases: 10. Germline lookup yields CDR1 ENHRY and CDR2 SYGVKD. This CDR3 region has 16 residues. The CDR3 loop is CAIRRDLAGHTDTQYF. The CDR3 DNA sequence: TGTGCCATCAGGAGGGATCTAGCGGGCCACACAGATACGCAGTATTTT.

This clonotype was seen more than once but under ten times. The V and J genes are TRBV12-3 or TRBV12-4 and TRBJ1-1, with TRBD1 identical over 7 bases. The V and J ends lost 3 bases and 6 bases, in that order; junction bases with no gene match: 7. The CDR3 covers 14 residues. CDR3 coding DNA: TGTGCCAGCAGTTTCGTAGGGGGCGCATCTGAAGCTTTCTTT. Protein sequence: CASSFVGGASEAFF.

This clonotype has a count of ten or more. V usage is TRBV18 and J usage is TRBJ2-3; 9 bases agree with TRBD1. This CDR3 contains 12 residues. J gave up 10 bases and V 6 bases, and 5 bases lay outside the gene matches. Germline V lookup: CDR1 KGHSH, CDR2 LQKENI. The CDR3 spells CASSQQGAPQYF. In nucleotides, the CDR3 is TGTGCCAGCTCGCAACAGGGGGCCCCGCAGTATTTT.

The DNA of the CDR3 is TGTGCCAGCAGCCAAAAACCCCCGGGACAGCTTAATTCACCCCTCCACTTT. This translates into CASSQKPPGQLNSPLHF. The rearrangement uses TRBV3-1 and TRBJ1-6; 7 bases agree with TRBD1. CDR1 LGHDT and CDR2 YNNKEL come from the germline V gene (reference sequence). V was pared by 2 bases and J by 6 bases, with 10 bases of the junction left unmatched. The CDR3 is 17 residues long.

There are many counts of this clonotype. The chain has TRBV18 and TRBJ1-1; D may be TRBD1 (6 bases). This CDR3 has 14 amino acids. Per germline, CDR1 KGHSH and CDR2 LQKENI. V gave up 7 bases and J gave up 3 bases, with 15 bases separating them. The CDR3 spells CASFIRAGDTEAFF. In DNA form, the CDR3 reads TGTGCCAGCTTTATTCGGGCAGGGGACACTGAAGCTTTCTTT.

This clonotype showed up many times. The rearrangement uses TRBV27 and TRBJ2-1, with a weak D call TRBD2 (5 bases). V gave up 3 bases and J gave up 6 bases, with 9 bases separating them. The CDR3 sequence is 13 residues long. Germline CDR1 is MNHEY and CDR2 is SMNVEV (reference sequence). CDR3: CASSLTGSNEQFF. The CDR3 nucleotides are TGTGCCAGCAGTTTGACGGGGTCCAATGAGCAGTTCTTC.

In its sample, this clonotype was seen many times. The chain couples TRBV5-1 to TRBJ1-1; D gene ambiguous. The CDR3 is 13 amino acids. V dropped 5 bases and J dropped 4 bases, with 12 bases sitting between them. CDR1 is SGHRS and CDR2 is YFSETQ in the germline V gene. CDR3 sequence reads: CASSPGSVTEAFF. The CDR3 DNA follows: TGCGCCAGCAGTCCGGGCTCCGTCACTGAAGCTTTCTTT.

This clonotype was counted a few times. The gene calls are TRBV6-1 and TRBJ1-1; D is possibly TRBD1 (6 bases). The CDR3 has 13 residues. Germline V gives CDR1 MNHNS, CDR2 SASEGT. The germline V and J ends were trimmed by 6 bases and 5 bases, with 13 bases remaining between them. Here the CDR3 reads CASSDGQGTEAFF. The CDR3 nucleotides are TGTGCCAGCAGCGACGGCCAGGGGACTGAAGCTTTCTTT.

This clonotype was seen at least ten times. This chain connects TRBV10-3 to TRBJ2-7; 8 positions agree with TRBD2. CDR3 length equals 15 residues. V lost 3 bases and J lost 0; bases outside the gene matches: 4. The V gene's germline CDR1 is ENHRY and CDR2 SYGVKD. CDR3 protein: CAISDLAGNSYEQYF. In nucleotides, the CDR3 is TGTGCCATCAGTGATTTAGCGGGGAACTCCTACGAGCAGTACTTC.

This clonotype was found many times. The chain combines TRBV18 with TRBJ1-2, with 8 bases fitting TRBD1. V was clipped by 3 bases and J by 7 bases; unmatched bases: 7. Germline V gives CDR1 KGHSH, CDR2 LQKENI. CDR3 length: 14 amino acids. The CDR3 loop is CASSPVRGTGGYTF. The CDR3, as DNA: TGTGCCAGCTCACCGGTCCGAGGGACAGGTGGCTACACCTTC.

This clonotype was counted ten times or more. The genes are TRBV29-1 and TRBJ2-1; no firm D call. The length of the CDR3 is 10 residues. Looked up from germline, CDR1 is SQVTM and CDR2 is ANQGSEA. V was clipped by 6 bases and J by 9 bases, with 9 bases between them. CDR3 sequence reads: CSVPGAEQFF. DNA for the CDR3: TGCAGCGTCCCAGGTGCTGAGCAGTTCTTC.

The chain carries TRBV15 and TRBJ2-1, with D perhaps TRBD1 (6 bases). V was cut by 7 bases and J by 6 bases, with 13 bases left in between. Germline V lookup: CDR1 LNHNV, CDR2 YYDKDF (reference sequence). This CDR3 is built from 13 residues. The CDR3 is CATKPGHLNEQFF. In DNA, the CDR3 is TGTGCCACCAAACCGGGACACCTCAATGAGCAGTTCTTC.